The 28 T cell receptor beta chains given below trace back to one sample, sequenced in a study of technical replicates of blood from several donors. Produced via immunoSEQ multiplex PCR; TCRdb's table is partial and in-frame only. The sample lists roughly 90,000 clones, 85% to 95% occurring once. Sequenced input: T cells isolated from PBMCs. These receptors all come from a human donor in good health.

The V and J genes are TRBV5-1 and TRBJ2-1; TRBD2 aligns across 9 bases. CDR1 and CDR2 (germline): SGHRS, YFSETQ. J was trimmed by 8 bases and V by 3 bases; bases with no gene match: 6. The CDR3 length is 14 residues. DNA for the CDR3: TGCGCCAGCAGCTCGGTAGCGGGAGTCGATGAGCAGTTCTTC. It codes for CASSSVAGVDEQFF. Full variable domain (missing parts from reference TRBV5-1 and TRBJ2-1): KAGVTQTPRYLIKTRGQQVTLSCSPISGHRSVSWYQQTPGQGLQFLFEYFSETQRNKGNFPGRFSGRQFSNSRSEMNVSTLELGDSALYLCASSSVAGVDEQFFGPGTRLTVL.

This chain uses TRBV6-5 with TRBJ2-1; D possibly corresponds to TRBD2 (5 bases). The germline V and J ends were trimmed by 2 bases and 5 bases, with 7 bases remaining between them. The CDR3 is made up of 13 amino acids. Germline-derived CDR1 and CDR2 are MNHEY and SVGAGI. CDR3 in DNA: TGTGCCAGCAGTTACAACGGGAACAATGAGCAGTTCTTC. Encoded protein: CASSYNGNNEQFF.

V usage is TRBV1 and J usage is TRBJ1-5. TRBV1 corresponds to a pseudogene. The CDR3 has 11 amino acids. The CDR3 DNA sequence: TGCACCAGCAGCACCAGAGGGCCCCAGCATTTT. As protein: CTSSTRGPQHF.

In DNA, the CDR3 is TGTGCCAGCAGTTTTTATAGCGGGAGCCTGGCCGGGGAGCTGTTTTTT. Protein sequence: CASSFYSGSLAGELFF. The rearrangement links TRBV28 to TRBJ2-2; 9 bases map to TRBD2. The CDR3 contains 16 residues. Losses at the gene ends were 3 bases for V and 6 bases for J; bases not matched to a gene: 8. The germline gives CDR1 MDHEN, CDR2 SYDVKM.

The CDR3: CASSFGERETQYF. The CDR3 region has the DNA TGTGCCAGCAGTTTTGGGGAGAGAGAGACCCAGTACTTC. The J gene is TRBJ2-5, the V gene TRBV11-2; perhaps TRBD2 as D (5 bases). This CDR3 is 13 amino acids long. Germline V lookup: CDR1 SGHAT, CDR2 FQNNGV. Trimming cost V 6 bases and J 4 bases, with 12 bases left between them.

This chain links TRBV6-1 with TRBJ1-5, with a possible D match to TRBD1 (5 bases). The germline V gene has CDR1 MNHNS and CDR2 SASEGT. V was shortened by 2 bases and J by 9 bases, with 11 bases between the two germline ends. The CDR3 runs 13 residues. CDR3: CASSESGFRPQHF. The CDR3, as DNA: TGTGCCAGCAGTGAATCAGGGTTTCGGCCCCAGCATTTT.

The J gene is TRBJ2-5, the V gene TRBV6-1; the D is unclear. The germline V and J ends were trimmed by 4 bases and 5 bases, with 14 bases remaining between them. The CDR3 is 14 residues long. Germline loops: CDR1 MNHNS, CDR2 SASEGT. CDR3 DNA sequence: TGTGCCAGCAGTGCTTCCCGGGTTTGGGAGACCCAGTACTTC. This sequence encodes CASSASRVWETQYF.

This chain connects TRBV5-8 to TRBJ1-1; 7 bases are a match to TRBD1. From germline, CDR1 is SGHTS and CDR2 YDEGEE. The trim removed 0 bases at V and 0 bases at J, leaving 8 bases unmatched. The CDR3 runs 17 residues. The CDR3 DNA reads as TGTGCCAGCAGCTTGGTGAGAGGGGGCCACATGAACACTGAAGCTTTCTTT. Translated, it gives CASSLVRGGHMNTEAFF.

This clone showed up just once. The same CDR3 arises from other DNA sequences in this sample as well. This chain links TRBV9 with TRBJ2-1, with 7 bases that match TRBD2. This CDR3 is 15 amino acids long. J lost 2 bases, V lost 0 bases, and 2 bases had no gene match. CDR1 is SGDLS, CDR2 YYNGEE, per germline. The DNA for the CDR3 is TGTGCCAGCAGCGTAGTGGGGGGGACCTACAATGAGCAGTTCTTC. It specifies CASSVVGGTYNEQFF.

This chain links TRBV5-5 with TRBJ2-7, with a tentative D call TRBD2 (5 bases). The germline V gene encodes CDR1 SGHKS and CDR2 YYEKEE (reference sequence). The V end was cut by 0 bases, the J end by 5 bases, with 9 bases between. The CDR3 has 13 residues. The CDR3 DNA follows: TGTGCCAGCAGCTTGGTAGCCGGGGACGAGCAGTACTTC. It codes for CASSLVAGDEQYF.

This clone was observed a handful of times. CDR3 sequence: CASSEVSGNTGELFF. The CDR3 DNA reads as TGCGCCAGCAGTGAGGTGTCAGGGAACACCGGGGAGCTGTTTTTT. The chain employs TRBV10-1 and TRBJ2-2, with no clear D. The germline V gene has CDR1 WNHNN and CDR2 SYGVQD (reference sequence). The CDR3 sequence is 15 residues long. V lost 2 bases and J 1 base, leaving 8 bases between the germline ends.

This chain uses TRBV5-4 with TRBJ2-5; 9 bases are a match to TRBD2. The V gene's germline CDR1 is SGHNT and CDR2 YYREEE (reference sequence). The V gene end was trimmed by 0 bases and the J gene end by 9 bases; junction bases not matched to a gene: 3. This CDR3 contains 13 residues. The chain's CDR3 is CASSLVAGEAQYF. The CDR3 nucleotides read TGTGCCAGCAGCTTGGTAGCGGGGGAGGCCCAGTACTTC.

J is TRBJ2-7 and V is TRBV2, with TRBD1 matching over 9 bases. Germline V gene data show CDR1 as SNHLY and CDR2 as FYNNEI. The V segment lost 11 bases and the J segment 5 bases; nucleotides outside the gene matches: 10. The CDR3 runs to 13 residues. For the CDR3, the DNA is TGTGCCGCTAAGCAAGGGACAGGGCACGAGCAGTACTTC. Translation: CAAKQGTGHEQYF.

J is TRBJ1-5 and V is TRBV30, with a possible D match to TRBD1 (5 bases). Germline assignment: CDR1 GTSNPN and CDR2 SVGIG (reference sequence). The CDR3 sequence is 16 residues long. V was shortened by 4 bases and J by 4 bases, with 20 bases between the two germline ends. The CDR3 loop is CAWTKGALGPNQPQHF. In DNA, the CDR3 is TGTGCCTGGACTAAAGGGGCCTTGGGTCCTAATCAGCCCCAGCATTTT.

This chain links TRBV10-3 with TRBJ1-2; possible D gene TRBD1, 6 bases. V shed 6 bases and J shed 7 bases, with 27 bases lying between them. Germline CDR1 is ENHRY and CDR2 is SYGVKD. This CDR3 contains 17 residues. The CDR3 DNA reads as TGTGCCATCAGGCAGACAGGTCCGGAAGGTTCGGTTGCTGGCTACACCTTC. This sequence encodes CAIRQTGPEGSVAGYTF.

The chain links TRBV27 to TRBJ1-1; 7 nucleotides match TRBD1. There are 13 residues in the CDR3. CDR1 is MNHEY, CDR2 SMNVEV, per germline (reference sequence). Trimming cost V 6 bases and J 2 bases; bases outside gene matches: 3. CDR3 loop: CASSWDSNTEAFF. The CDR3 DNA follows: TGTGCCAGCAGCTGGGACAGCAACACTGAAGCTTTCTTT.

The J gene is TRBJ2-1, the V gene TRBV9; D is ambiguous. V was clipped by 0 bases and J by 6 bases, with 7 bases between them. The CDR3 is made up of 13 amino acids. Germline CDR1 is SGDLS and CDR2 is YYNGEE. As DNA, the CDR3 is TGTGCCAGCAGCGTAGCCGTAGTCAATGAGCAGTTCTTC. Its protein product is CASSVAVVNEQFF.

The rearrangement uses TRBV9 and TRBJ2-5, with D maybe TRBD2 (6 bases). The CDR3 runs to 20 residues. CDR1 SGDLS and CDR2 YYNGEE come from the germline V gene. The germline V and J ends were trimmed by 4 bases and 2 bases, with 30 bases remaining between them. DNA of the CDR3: TGTGCCAGCAGCCTCACTCTCCGGGACGGAGGGGCCAATTTACAAGAGACCCAGTACTTC. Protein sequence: CASSLTLRDGGANLQETQYF.

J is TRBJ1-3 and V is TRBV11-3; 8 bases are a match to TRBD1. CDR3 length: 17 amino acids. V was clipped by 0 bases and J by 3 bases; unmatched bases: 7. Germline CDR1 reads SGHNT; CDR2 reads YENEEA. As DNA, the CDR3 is TGTGCCAGCAGCTTAGACGGACAGGGAAATTTTGGAAACACCATATATTTT. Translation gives CASSLDGQGNFGNTIYF.

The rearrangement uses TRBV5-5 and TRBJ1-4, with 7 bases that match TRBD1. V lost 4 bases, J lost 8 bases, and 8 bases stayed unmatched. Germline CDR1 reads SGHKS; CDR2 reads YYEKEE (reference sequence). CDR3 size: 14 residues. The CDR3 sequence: CASSPRGGGEKLFF. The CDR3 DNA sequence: TGTGCCAGCAGCCCCAGAGGAGGGGGCGAAAAACTGTTTTTT. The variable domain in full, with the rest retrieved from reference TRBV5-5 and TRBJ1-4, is DAGVTQSPTHLIKTRGQQVTLRCSPISGHKSVSWYQQVLGQGPQFIFQYYEKEERGRGNFPDRFSARQFPNYSSELNVNALLLGDSALYLCASSPRGGGEKLFFGSGTQLSVL.

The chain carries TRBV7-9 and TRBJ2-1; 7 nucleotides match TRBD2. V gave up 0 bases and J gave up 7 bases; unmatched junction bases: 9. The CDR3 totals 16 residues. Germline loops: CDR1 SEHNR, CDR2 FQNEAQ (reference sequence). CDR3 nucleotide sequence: TGTGCCAGCAGCTTAGCGATCGGACTAGACGTGAATGAGCAGTTCTTC. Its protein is CASSLAIGLDVNEQFF.

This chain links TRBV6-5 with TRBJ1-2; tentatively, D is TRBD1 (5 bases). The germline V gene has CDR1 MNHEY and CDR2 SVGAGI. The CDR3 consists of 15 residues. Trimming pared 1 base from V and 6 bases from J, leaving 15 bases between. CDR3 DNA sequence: TGTGCCAGCAGTTACTTGACAGCTTTAAAGGATGGCTACACCTTC. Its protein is CASSYLTALKDGYTF.

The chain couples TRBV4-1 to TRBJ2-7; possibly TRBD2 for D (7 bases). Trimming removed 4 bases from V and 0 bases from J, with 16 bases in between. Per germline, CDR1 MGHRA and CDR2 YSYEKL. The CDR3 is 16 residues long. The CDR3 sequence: CASSREEGGFSYEQYF. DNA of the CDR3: TGCGCCAGCAGCCGGGAGGAGGGGGGGTTCTCCTACGAGCAGTACTTC.

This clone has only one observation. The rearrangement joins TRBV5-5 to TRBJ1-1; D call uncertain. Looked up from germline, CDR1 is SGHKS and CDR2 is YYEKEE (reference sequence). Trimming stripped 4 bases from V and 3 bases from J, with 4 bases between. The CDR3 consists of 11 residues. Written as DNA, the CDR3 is TGTGCCAGCAGCGAGTACACTGAAGCTTTCTTT. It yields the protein CASSEYTEAFF.

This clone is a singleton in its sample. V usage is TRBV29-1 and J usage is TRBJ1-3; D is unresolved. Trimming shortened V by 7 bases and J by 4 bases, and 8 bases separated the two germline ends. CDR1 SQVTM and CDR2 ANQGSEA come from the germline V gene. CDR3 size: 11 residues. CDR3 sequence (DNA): TGCAGCGCCGCACAGGGAAACACCATATATTTT. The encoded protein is CSAAQGNTIYF.

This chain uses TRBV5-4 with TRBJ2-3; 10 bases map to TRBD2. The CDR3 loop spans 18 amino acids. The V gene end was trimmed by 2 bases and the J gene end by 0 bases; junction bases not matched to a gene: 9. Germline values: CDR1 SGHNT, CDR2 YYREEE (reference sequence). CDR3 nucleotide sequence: TGTGCCAGCAGCTTTTTAGCGGGGGGCGGGTTGAGCACAGATACGCAGTATTTT. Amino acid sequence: CASSFLAGGGLSTDTQYF. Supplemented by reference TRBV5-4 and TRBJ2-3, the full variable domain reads ETGVTQSPTHLIKTRGQQVTLRCSSQSGHNTVSWYQQALGQGPQFIFQYYREEENGRGNFPPRFSGLQFPNYSSELNVNALELDDSALYLCASSFLAGGGLSTDTQYFGPGTRLTVL.

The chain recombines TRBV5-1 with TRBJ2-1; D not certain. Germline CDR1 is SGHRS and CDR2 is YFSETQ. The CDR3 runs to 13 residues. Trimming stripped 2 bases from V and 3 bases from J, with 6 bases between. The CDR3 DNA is TGCGCCAGCAGCTTTCGCGGCTACAATGAGCAGTTCTTC. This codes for CASSFRGYNEQFF.

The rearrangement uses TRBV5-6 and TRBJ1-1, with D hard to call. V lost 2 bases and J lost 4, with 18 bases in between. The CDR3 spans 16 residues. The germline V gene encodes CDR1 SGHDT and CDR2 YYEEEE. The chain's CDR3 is CASSFFIPVTGTEAFF. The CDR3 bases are TGTGCCAGCAGCTTTTTTATCCCGGTGACTGGCACTGAAGCTTTCTTT. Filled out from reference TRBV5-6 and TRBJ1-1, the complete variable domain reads DAGVTQSPTHLIKTRGQQVTLRCSPKSGHDTVSWYQQALGQGPQFIFQYYEEEERQRGNFPDRFSGHQFPNYSSELNVNALLLGDSALYLCASSFFIPVTGTEAFFGQGTRLTVV.